This T cell receptor beta chain was identified in a study of shared clonotypes between healthy human individuals. Study-level points and caveats: Generation probability values for non-shared clonotypes were lower than those for clonotypes shared by all four donors. Only blood underwent sampling, and tissue repertoires likely differ. Clonotype sharing among donors likely depends on sequencing depth. Generally, estimated richness proved larger in naive subsets than it did in memory subsets.

Assay: immunoSEQ multiplex PCR; the TCRdb copy retains only in-frame clones and omits some. This sample has some 2,000,000 clones; 90% to 96% occur once, and the top ten carry about 0.13%. Remarks on this clone: Its specificity is unknown. The identical CDR3 is also encoded by other nucleotide sequences in the sample.

Per germline, CDR1 SGHRS and CDR2 YFSETQ. The CDR3 consists of 14 residues. Trimming pared 0 bases from V and 0 bases from J, leaving 4 bases between. The V and J genes are TRBV5-1 and TRBJ2-1; D remains unclear. The source of this sequence is a man aged 18 to 29 in good health. Material: naive CD4+ T cells sorted from blood. Subset denoted: CD45RA+ positively selected. The CDR3 sequence is CASSLEGSYNEQFF. Here the CDR3 DNA reads TGCGCCAGCAGCTTGGAAGGCTCCTACAATGAGCAGTTCTTC. The full variable domain, its missing parts supplied by reference TRBV5-1 and TRBJ2-1, is KAGVTQTPRYLIKTRGQQVTLSCSPISGHRSVSWYQQTPGQGLQFLFEYFSETQRNKGNFPGRFSGRQFSNSRSEMNVSTLELGDSALYLCASSLEGSYNEQFFGPGTRLTVL.